This TCR beta chain stems from a study of beta chain features in type 1 diabetes. Sequencing targeted expressed TCRB transcripts, as all isolated RNA had been reverse transcribed. Measured with immunoSEQ multiplex PCR; TCRdb has only the in-frame clones, and not every one. Of under 400,000 clones listed, around an eighth are singletons. Remarks on this clone: Antigen unknown.

This CDR3 comprises 14 residues. The V gene's germline CDR1 is MDHEN and CDR2 SYDVKM. V was pared by 7 bases and J by 4 bases, with 17 bases between. Study-level points and caveats: For patients and controls alike, PCR might favor shorter templates to the same degree. Within patients, naive, central memory and Treg TCRB repertoires seemed more similar than within healthy donors.

CD4+ cells of the naive, central memory, regulatory and stem cell-like memory types were sorted via CD45RO/CCR7/CD25/CD127/CD95/CD27. The sequencing sample was made of naive CD4+ T cells from blood. The TCR originated in a man younger than 35 in good health. J is TRBJ2-7 and V is TRBV28, with a tentative D call TRBD2 (6 bases). The CDR3 DNA sequence: TGTGCCAGCACCAATAGGGACTCTCTTTACGAGCAGTACTTC. This codes for CASTNRDSLYEQYF.